The 20 T cell receptor beta chains below come from one sample, sequenced in a study of T cells in narcolepsy (dated by TCRdb to the late 2010s). The library came from the immunoSEQ multiplex PCR assay. TCRdb limited this immuneACCESS table to in-frame rearrangements with V and J called. A share of clones is missing; checked studies link under half to unresolved V genes, and the rest is unexplained. This sample comprises approximately 24,000 clones, approximately 83% of them detected only once. 0.71% of the sample rests with the top ten. Sequencing was carried out using CD45RA- memory CD4+ T cells from PBMCs. The cell subset or site label, read with the paper, signifies: memory T cells sorted ex vivo from peripheral blood. These TCRs come from a human donor with narcolepsy.

The gene calls are TRBV6-1 and TRBJ1-2; maybe TRBD1 (5 bases). CDR1 is MNHNS, CDR2 SASEGT, per germline. Trimming took off 7 bases at V and 7 bases at J, with 19 bases between the two ends. The length of the CDR3 is 14 residues. The CDR3 DNA follows: TGTGCCAGCAATAAAGCAGGTCAGGGACGTGGCTACACCTTC. It codes for CASNKAGQGRGYTF.

This chain connects TRBV19 to TRBJ2-5; D remains unclear. This CDR3 region has 13 residues. Germline loops: CDR1 LNHDA, CDR2 SQIVND (reference sequence). V was cut by 4 bases and J by 1 base, with 7 bases left in between. CDR3 nucleotides: TGTGCCAGTAGTAGATCGTTCCAAGAGACCCAGTACTTC. Its translation: CASSRSFQETQYF. Using reference TRBV19 and TRBJ2-5 for the parts outside the CDR3, the full variable domain is DGGITQSPKYLFRKEGQNVTLSCEQNLNHDAMYWYRQDPGQGLRLIYYSQIVNDFQKGDIAEGYSVSREKKESFPLTVTSAQKNPTAFYLCASSRSFQETQYFGPGTRLLVL.

The chain joins TRBV27 to TRBJ1-6; D remains unclear. Germline CDR1 reads MNHEY; CDR2 reads SMNVEV (reference sequence). V lost 3 bases and J lost 7, with 13 bases in between. The CDR3 is 15 amino acids. CDR3 sequence reads: CASSFGTVINSPLHF. CDR3 sequence (DNA): TGTGCCAGCAGTTTCGGCACAGTGATAAATTCACCCCTCCACTTT.

The sample holds one count of this clone. DNA for the CDR3: TGCGCCAGCAGCCTACGGGGACAGGGCAGAAACACTGAAGCTTTCTTT. Residues: CASSLRGQGRNTEAFF. The chain recombines TRBV5-1 with TRBJ1-1; 9 bases are shared with TRBD1. This CDR3 comprises 16 residues. V dropped 4 bases and J dropped 2; count of bases not matched to a gene: 9. CDR1 and CDR2 from the germline V gene are SGHRS and YFSETQ.

The V gene is TRBV7-9, the J gene TRBJ2-1; no definite D call. CDR1 SEHNR and CDR2 FQNEAQ come from the germline V gene (reference sequence). With 3 bases removed from V and 0 bases from J, the gap between germline ends came to 6 bases. There are 14 residues in the CDR3. DNA of the CDR3: TGTGCCAGCAGCTTGGGCAGCTCCTACAATGAGCAGTTCTTC. Its translation is CASSLGSSYNEQFF.

This clone was counted a single time. The chain links TRBV5-1 to TRBJ1-2, with a tentative D call TRBD1 (6 bases). The length of the CDR3 is 16 residues. V was trimmed by 4 bases and J by 1 base, leaving 17 bases between them. CDR1 and CDR2 (germline): SGHRS, YFSETQ. This CDR3 is CASSPTGNGINYGYTF. DNA for the CDR3: TGCGCCAGCAGCCCCACAGGGAACGGAATTAACTATGGCTACACCTTC.

The chain couples TRBV6-1 to TRBJ2-3; 12 bases align to TRBD2. This CDR3 has 19 residues. After removal of 2 bases from V and 2 bases from J, the junction contained 11 bases not matched to a gene. Germline-derived CDR1 and CDR2 are MNHNS and SASEGT. The CDR3 spells CASSEQGLAGGKPTDTQYF. The CDR3 bases are TGTGCCAGCAGTGAACAGGGACTAGCGGGTGGGAAACCCACAGATACGCAGTATTTT.

This clone showed up just a few times. The chain has TRBV15 and TRBJ2-3; unclear D gene. Germline V CDR1 and CDR2: LNHNV, YYDKDF (reference sequence). V was cut by 0 bases and J by 5 bases, with 6 bases left in between. The CDR3 spans 13 residues. The CDR3 region has the DNA TGTGCCACCAGCAGAGATTCGGTAGATACGCAGTATTTT. It encodes CATSRDSVDTQYF.

The chain has TRBV11-3 and TRBJ1-2; D perhaps matches TRBD1 (6 bases). The CDR3 has 14 residues. Germline loops: CDR1 SGHNT, CDR2 YENEEA. Trimming left V 3 bases short and J 4 bases short, with 12 bases between. The CDR3: CASSFPQGLYGYTF. The CDR3 nucleotides are TGTGCCAGCAGCTTCCCACAGGGCCTCTATGGCTACACCTTC.

The chain joins TRBV7-2 to TRBJ1-1, with 8 bases lining up with TRBD1. The CDR3 is 12 amino acids. V was clipped by 6 bases and J by 4 bases; unmatched bases: 1. Germline values: CDR1 SGHTA, CDR2 FQGNSA. This CDR3 is CASRQGVTEAFF. The CDR3 DNA reads TGTGCCAGCAGACAGGGGGTCACTGAAGCTTTCTTT.

V usage is TRBV5-1 and J usage is TRBJ2-7; 10 positions agree with TRBD2. The CDR3 sequence is 16 residues long. After removal of 2 bases from V and 2 bases from J, the junction contained 7 bases not matched to a gene. Germline lookup yields CDR1 SGHRS and CDR2 YFSETQ. CDR3 sequence reads: CASSFLAGDRAYEQYF. The CDR3 DNA is TGCGCCAGCAGCTTTCTAGCGGGGGATCGGGCCTACGAGCAGTACTTC.

In this sample, this clone turned up once. The gene calls are TRBV7-7 and TRBJ2-2; 7 bases match TRBD2. In germline, CDR1 is SSHAT, CDR2 FNYEAQ (reference sequence). The trim removed 8 bases at V and 1 base at J, leaving 10 bases unmatched. The CDR3 is 16 residues long. Here the CDR3 reads CASAGSGAVNTGELFF. CDR3 sequence (DNA): TGTGCCAGCGCCGGGAGCGGGGCAGTGAACACCGGGGAGCTGTTTTTT.

For the CDR3, the DNA is TGTGCCTGGAGTGTACGGCAGGGAGATGGCTACACCTTC. It is translated as CAWSVRQGDGYTF. This rearrangement joins TRBV30 to TRBJ1-2, with D possibly being TRBD1 (5 bases). There are 13 residues in the CDR3. Trimming shortened V by 0 bases and J by 6 bases, and 11 bases separated the two germline ends. Germline assignment: CDR1 GTSNPN and CDR2 SVGIG (reference sequence).

The chain recombines TRBV10-2 with TRBJ2-6; 11 nucleotides match TRBD2. The CDR3 runs 18 residues. Germline V gene data show CDR1 as WSHSY and CDR2 as SAAADI. V gave up 3 bases and J gave up 0 bases; unmatched junction bases: 4. The CDR3 here is CASSDTTSGVSGANVLTF. In DNA form, the CDR3 reads TGCGCCAGCAGTGATACGACTAGCGGGGTCTCTGGGGCCAACGTCCTGACTTTC.

This clone was seen a handful of times. The chain uses TRBV11-3 and TRBJ1-1; perhaps TRBD1 as D (5 bases). The CDR3 totals 14 residues. From germline, CDR1 is SGHNT and CDR2 YENEEA. Deletions cut 3 bases from V and 5 bases from J, with 13 bases between. The CDR3 here is CASSFRGARTEAFF. CDR3 nucleotides: TGTGCCAGCAGCTTCCGAGGGGCACGGACTGAAGCTTTCTTT.

V usage is TRBV7-3 and J usage is TRBJ2-2; TRBD2 is a possible D gene (6 bases). Deletions cut 4 bases from V and 3 bases from J, with 9 bases between. Germline values: CDR1 SGHTA, CDR2 FQGTGA. The CDR3 has 14 amino acids. CDR3 protein: CASSSTSDTGELFF. CDR3 in DNA: TGTGCCAGCAGCTCGACTAGTGACACCGGGGAGCTGTTTTTT. Filled out from reference TRBV7-3 and TRBJ2-2, the complete variable domain reads GAGVSQTPSNKVTEKGKYVELRCDPISGHTALYWYRQSLGQGPEFLIYFQGTGAADDSGLPNDRFFAVRPEGSVSTLKIQRTERGDSAVYLCASSSTSDTGELFFGEGSRLTVL.

This chain connects TRBV6-1 to TRBJ1-1, with D uncertain. Germline CDR1 reads MNHNS; CDR2 reads SASEGT. V gave up 6 bases and J gave up 7 bases, with 15 bases separating them. The CDR3 is made up of 13 amino acids. The CDR3 loop is CASRDLARGEAFF. As DNA, the CDR3 is TGTGCCAGCAGAGATTTGGCGAGAGGTGAAGCTTTCTTT.

The rearrangement links TRBV7-3 to TRBJ2-1; 7 nucleotides line up with TRBD1. Germline-derived CDR1 and CDR2 are SGHTA and FQGTGA. Trimming cost V 5 bases and J 6 bases; bases outside gene matches: 7. The CDR3 totals 14 residues. The CDR3 spells CASSTSTGLNEQFF. DNA of the CDR3: TGTGCCAGCAGCACCTCGACAGGGCTCAATGAGCAGTTCTTC. The full variable domain, in which reference TRBV7-3 and TRBJ2-1 provide the parts outside the CDR3, is GAGVSQTPSNKVTEKGKYVELRCDPISGHTALYWYRQSLGQGPEFLIYFQGTGAADDSGLPNDRFFAVRPEGSVSTLKIQRTERGDSAVYLCASSTSTGLNEQFFGPGTRLTVL.

Remarks on this clone: The same CDR3 also results from other DNA sequences found in this sample. The genes are TRBV11-2 and TRBJ2-1; 8 bases are shared with TRBD2. The CDR3 is 14 residues long. CDR1 is SGHAT, CDR2 FQNNGV, per germline. V lost 3 bases, J lost 4 bases, and 2 bases stayed unmatched. The CDR3 protein is CASSFSSGYNEQFF. CDR3 bases: TGTGCCAGCAGCTTCTCTAGCGGGTACAATGAGCAGTTCTTC.

This clone was observed a single time. This chain connects TRBV28 to TRBJ2-4; no definite D call. The germline V gene encodes CDR1 MDHEN and CDR2 SYDVKM. Deletions cut 2 bases from V and 9 bases from J, with 8 bases between. The CDR3 length is 12 residues. The CDR3 nucleotides are TGTGCCAGCAGTTTAGTCGATGGCATTCAGTACTTC. It encodes CASSLVDGIQYF.